Shown below are 18 T cell receptor beta chains from a single sample sequenced in a study of read filtering for tumor transcriptome and immune sequencing. From roughly 0.4 ug of RNA, a library with molecular barcoded alpha/delta and beta/gamma adaptors was made. One entry per CDR3 protein, called by TCRdb with MiXCR from the reads. Of 30,000 to 35,000 distinct CDR3 sequences listed, less than 20% were seen once; the top ten hold about a sixth. Sequenced: a population of CD138-negative cells sorted from bone marrow. Receptors were obtained from a donor at least 40 years old with multiple myeloma.

This clonotype was seen more than once but under ten times. This chain connects TRBV6-2 or TRBV6-3 to TRBJ2-3; possible D gene TRBD1, 5 bases. V gave up 6 bases and J gave up 7 bases, with 20 bases separating them. The CDR3 totals 15 residues. CDR1 MNHEY and CDR2 SVGEGT come from the germline V gene. The CDR3 reads CASSKGWRRINTQYF. For the CDR3, the DNA is TGTGCCAGCAGCAAGGGGTGGCGTCGGATAAATACGCAGTATTTT.

This clonotype has a single count. V usage is TRBV7-6 and J usage is TRBJ2-3, with a possible D match to TRBD2 (6 bases). V was shortened by 3 bases and J by 2 bases, with 15 bases between the two germline ends. Germline CDR1 and CDR2: SGHVS and FNYEAQ. This CDR3 comprises 16 residues. CDR3 sequence: CASSFLAGIVTDTQYF. DNA for the CDR3: TGTGCCAGCAGCTTCCTTGCGGGGATTGTCACAGATACGCAGTATTTT.

This clonotype has ten or more counts. CDR3 sequence (DNA): TGCAGAATAGCGGGGGGGGCGAACGAGCAGTACTTC. Its protein is CRIAGGANEQYF. This rearrangement joins TRBV20-1 to TRBJ2-7; 11 bases agree with TRBD2. Looked up from germline, CDR1 is DFQATT and CDR2 is SNEGSKA (reference sequence). The CDR3 contains 12 residues.

This clonotype was seen at least ten times. The chain employs TRBV29-1 and TRBJ1-2, with D unclear. CDR3 size: 12 residues. Germline values: CDR1 SQVTM, CDR2 ANQGSEA. V was cut by 7 bases and J by 0 bases, with 9 bases left in between. The CDR3, as DNA: TGCAGCGGACGTTATTCTAACTATGGCTACACCTTC. This encodes CSGRYSNYGYTF.

This clonotype was observed many times. J is TRBJ1-3 and V is TRBV29-1; D perhaps matches TRBD1 (5 bases). Germline V gene sequence: CDR1 SQVTM, CDR2 ANQGSEA. The V and J ends lost 4 bases and 2 bases respectively, with 12 bases between them. The CDR3 totals 14 residues. CDR3 nucleotides: TGCAGCGTTGCGCAGGGTTTGCCTGGAAACACCATATATTTT. This translates into CSVAQGLPGNTIYF.

This clonotype was recorded many times. The chain recombines TRBV19 with TRBJ1-6; 8 nucleotides align to TRBD1. V lost 6 bases and J lost 11; bases outside the gene matches: 9. Germline V CDR1 and CDR2: LNHDA, SQIVND (reference sequence). The CDR3 length is 14 residues. CDR3 amino acids: CASSRTGPGPPLHF. CDR3 bases: TGTGCCAGTAGCCGGACAGGGCCCGGGCCACCCCTCCACTTT.

The gene calls are TRBV5-1 and TRBJ2-1; D is undetermined. CDR3 length: 14 residues. Germline CDR1 and CDR2: SGHRS and YFSETQ. The V end was cut by 4 bases, the J end by 6 bases, with 14 bases between. The CDR3 DNA sequence: TGCGCCAGCAGCCCAGGACGGGCGTTCAATGAGCAGTTCTTC. Its protein product is CASSPGRAFNEQFF.

At least ten counts were recorded for this clonotype. The chain links TRBV24-1 to TRBJ1-5; tentatively, D is TRBD1 (6 bases). CDR3 size: 13 residues. Trimming removed 10 bases at V and 5 bases at J, with 14 bases between. The germline V gene encodes CDR1 KGHDR and CDR2 SFDVKD. CDR3 nucleotides: TGTGCCACGACGAGGGGGGCTGATCAGCCCCAGCATTTT. Translating it yields CATTRGADQPQHF.

By share, this clonotype counts as medium-sized (0.01 to 0.1%). The chain uses TRBV7-2 and TRBJ2-1, with 9 positions matching TRBD2. V lost 1 base to trimming and J lost 3 bases; unmatched junction nucleotides: 4. Germline V gene data show CDR1 as SGHTA and CDR2 as FQGNSA. The CDR3 has 16 residues. CDR3 sequence: CASSLGGGGGYNEQFF. Written as DNA, the CDR3 is TGTGCCAGCAGCTTAGGGGGCGGGGGGGGCTACAATGAGCAGTTCTTC. Supplemented by reference TRBV7-2 and TRBJ2-1, the full variable domain reads GAGVSQSPSNKVTEKGKDVELRCDPISGHTALYWYRQSLGQGLEFLIYFQGNSAPDKSGLPSDRFSAERTGGSVSTLTIQRTQQEDSAVYLCASSLGGGGGYNEQFFGPGTRLTVL.

This clonotype was recorded at least ten times. This sequence joins TRBV27 and TRBJ1-1, with D maybe TRBD1 (5 bases). The CDR3 consists of 16 residues. V was shortened by 5 bases and J by 4 bases, with 20 bases between the two germline ends. In germline, CDR1 is MNHEY, CDR2 SMNVEV (reference sequence). The CDR3 loop is CASSVHSLLGTTEAFF. CDR3 in DNA: TGTGCCAGCAGTGTTCACTCTCTACTCGGGACCACTGAAGCTTTCTTT.

The J gene is TRBJ1-2, the V gene TRBV5-4; TRBD1 agrees at 7 bases. Germline V gene lookup returns CDR1 SGHNT and CDR2 YYREEE (reference sequence). Unmatched junction bases numbered 2, after V lost 0 bases and J lost 6 bases. The CDR3 contains 13 residues. The CDR3 loop is CASSLATGDGYTF. The CDR3 nucleotides read TGTGCCAGCAGCTTGGCAACAGGGGATGGCTACACCTTC.

The rearrangement links TRBV5-1 to TRBJ2-5; possibly TRBD1 or TRBD2 for D (5 bases each). The CDR3 totals 15 residues. Germline V gives CDR1 SGHRS, CDR2 YFSETQ. Between the trimmed V and J ends, which lost 5 bases and 9 bases, there was a span of 23 bases. This chain's CDR3 is CASSDPGRGPGAQYF. CDR3 coding DNA: TGCGCCAGCAGTGACCCGGGACGGGGACCCGGGGCCCAGTACTTC.

Many counts were recorded for this clonotype. J is TRBJ2-1 and V is TRBV5-1, with 10 bases lining up with TRBD2. The CDR3 sequence is 18 residues long. From germline, CDR1 is SGHRS and CDR2 YFSETQ. V shed 4 bases and J 0 bases; nucleotides not matched to a gene: 10. CDR3 loop: CASSLGLAGASSYNEQFF. In DNA, the CDR3 is TGCGCCAGCAGCCTGGGGCTAGCGGGAGCGAGCTCCTACAATGAGCAGTTCTTC.

At least ten counts were recorded for this clonotype. A much larger clone lies a single base off, so this may be a read error. The chain joins TRBV24-1 to TRBJ2-1; D might be TRBD1 (6 bases). Per germline, CDR1 KGHDR and CDR2 SFDVKD. V shed 5 bases and J shed 8 bases, with 18 bases lying between them. The CDR3 is made up of 15 amino acids. The CDR3 DNA is TGTGCCACCAGTGCGACGGGCAGGGGTGGCGATGAGCAGTTCTTC. It specifies CATSATGRGGDEQFF.

This clonotype turned up a few times. The chain uses TRBV20-1 and TRBJ2-7, with 11 bases lining up with TRBD1. In germline, CDR1 is DFQATT, CDR2 SNEGSKA (reference sequence). This CDR3 is 14 amino acids long. After removal of 5 bases from V and 3 bases from J, the junction contained 6 bases not matched to a gene. The chain's CDR3 is CSAEPGQGGYEQYF. In DNA, the CDR3 is TGCAGTGCTGAACCGGGACAGGGGGGCTACGAGCAGTACTTC.

In this sample, this clonotype turned up many times. The chain uses TRBV6-1 and TRBJ1-5; D remains ambiguous. The CDR3 has 11 residues. Between the trimmed V and J ends, which lost 6 bases and 5 bases, there was a span of 5 bases. Germline V gene sequence: CDR1 MNHNS, CDR2 SASEGT. Written as DNA, the CDR3 is TGTGCCAGCAGACGGGATCAGCCCCAGCATTTT. Amino acid sequence: CASRRDQPQHF.

A word on this clonotype: A read error likely explains this, since a far larger clone differs by one base. This chain links TRBV9 with TRBJ1-4, with TRBD1 as a possible D gene (6 bases). Germline-derived CDR1 and CDR2 are SGDLS and YYNGEE. The CDR3 has 15 amino acids. The CDR3 reads CASSVGSQGWDTLYF. CDR3 in DNA: TGTGCCAGCAGCGTAGGGTCGCAGGGGTGGGATACGCTGTATTTT.

The rearrangement uses TRBV6-4 and TRBJ2-1, with 7 bases that match TRBD2. Germline V CDR1 and CDR2: MRHNA, SNTAGT. The CDR3 sequence is 13 residues long. The V and J ends lost 11 bases and 4 bases, in that order; junction bases with no gene match: 8. As DNA, the CDR3 is TGTGCCTGCATTGAGCGGGAATACAATGAGCAGTTCTTC. Its translation is CACIEREYNEQFF.